Shown below are 3 T cell receptor beta chains from a single sample sequenced in a study of T-cell reconstitution after alpha-beta-depleted transplantation in children. TCRbeta library construction was performed incorporating unique molecular identifiers. Each CDR3 protein is one row after TCRdb ran MiXCR on the PCR reads. Found here are approximately 390,000 distinct CDR3 sequences, roughly a tenth of them singletons; the top ten hold roughly 6%. Material: PBMCs from the stem cell graft donor, obtained from the stem cell graft. The receptors derive from a human donor who donated a stem cell graft to a child with acute myeloid leukemia.

The table lists this clonotype with many counts. Here the CDR3 reads CASRGTGSADTQYF. Written as DNA, the CDR3 is TGTGCCAGCAGAGGAACGGGTTCTGCAGATACGCAGTATTTT. The rearrangement links TRBV5-8 to TRBJ2-3; D uncertain. This CDR3 is built from 14 residues. Germline V gives CDR1 SGHTS, CDR2 YDEGEE. Trimming cost V 5 bases and J 4 bases, with 14 bases left between them.

This clonotype was seen only a few times. The chain combines TRBV20-1 with TRBJ1-3; TRBD1 agrees at 7 bases. V was pared by 0 bases and J by 0 bases, with 11 bases of the junction left unmatched. The germline gives CDR1 DFQATT, CDR2 SNEGSKA (reference sequence). The CDR3 runs to 18 residues. CDR3 region: CSARDLGGRARSGNTIYF. DNA of the CDR3: TGCAGTGCTAGAGATCTAGGGGGCAGGGCTCGCTCTGGAAACACCATATATTTT.

This clonotype was seen a few times. V usage is TRBV29-1 and J usage is TRBJ2-5; 8 nucleotides line up with TRBD2. Germline CDR1 is SQVTM and CDR2 is ANQGSEA. Germline trimming cut 5 bases from V and 7 bases from J; bases unmatched to any gene: 12. The CDR3 is made up of 14 amino acids. The CDR3 bases are TGCAGCGTTCCTTCGCCGGGAGGGCCGGGGACCCAGTACTTC. It encodes CSVPSPGGPGTQYF.